The 21 T cell receptor beta chains given below trace back to one sample, sequenced in a study of CD8 T cells in Susac syndrome. The authors reverse transcribed roughly 0.45 to 1 ug RNA with random hexamers. TCRdb redid the calling of the immunoSEQ multiplex PCR reads with MiXCR, one entry per CDR3 protein. This repertoire shows 400,000 or so distinct CDR3 sequences, around 85% found once; its top ten account for 0.12%. Specimen: CD8+ T cells from PBMCs. The source of these receptors is a human donor with multiple sclerosis.

The rearrangement links TRBV6-6 to TRBJ2-1; no clear D. The CDR3 length is 13 residues. Germline V gene data show CDR1 as MNHNY and CDR2 as SVGAGI (reference sequence). V lost 5 bases and J lost 5, with 10 bases in between. The CDR3: CASSHPAHNEQFF. CDR3 DNA: TGTGCCAGCAGTCACCCGGCCCACAATGAGCAGTTCTTC.

CDR3 sequence: CASSQGAGGNRNQPQHF. CDR3 sequence (DNA): TGTGCCAGCAGTCAGGGGGCAGGGGGAAATAGGAATCAGCCCCAGCATTTT. The J gene is TRBJ1-5, the V gene TRBV5-6, with 8 bases aligning to TRBD1. Germline CDR1 SGHDT, CDR2 YYEEEE. After removal of 5 bases from V and 4 bases from J, the junction contained 14 bases not matched to a gene. The CDR3 is 17 residues long. The entire variable domain, with the rest obtained from reference TRBV5-6 and TRBJ1-5, is as follows: DAGVTQSPTHLIKTRGQQVTLRCSPKSGHDTVSWYQQALGQGPQFIFQYYEEEERQRGNFPDRFSGHQFPNYSSELNVNALLLGDSALYLCASSQGAGGNRNQPQHFGDGTRLSIL.

The gene calls are TRBV12-3 or TRBV12-4 and TRBJ1-5; possible D gene TRBD1, 5 bases. V lost 5 bases and J 6 bases, leaving 14 bases between the germline ends. The CDR3 has 14 amino acids. Here the CDR3 reads CASSPDGAGQPQHF. The CDR3 DNA reads TGTGCCAGCAGTCCTGACGGGGCTGGTCAGCCCCAGCATTTT.

This clonotype was found a few times. This chain uses TRBV7-4 with TRBJ1-2, with D possibly matching TRBD1 (6 bases). The CDR3 consists of 12 residues. V shed 5 bases and J shed 2 bases, with 6 bases lying between them. Germline-derived CDR1 and CDR2 are SGHVT and SQSDAQ. This chain's CDR3 is CASSGQNYGYTF. CDR3 in DNA: TGTGCCAGCAGCGGACAGAACTATGGCTACACCTTC.

The V gene is TRBV25-1, the J gene TRBJ2-5; D is uncertain. The CDR3 is 13 residues long. V lost 8 bases and J 4 bases, leaving 14 bases between the germline ends. Looked up from germline, CDR1 is MGHDK and CDR2 is SYGVNS. Here the CDR3 reads CASHRTEGETQYF. The DNA for the CDR3 is TGTGCCAGCCACCGGACGGAAGGAGAGACCCAGTACTTC.

The V gene is TRBV3-1, the J gene TRBJ2-1; 8 bases are a match to TRBD2. Germline CDR1 reads LGHDT; CDR2 reads YNNKEL (reference sequence). CDR3 length: 16 residues. With V trimmed by 5 bases and J by 3 bases, 9 bases remained unmatched. The CDR3: CASSSGREAYYNEQFF. The CDR3, as DNA: TGTGCCAGCAGCTCGGGGCGGGAGGCTTACTACAATGAGCAGTTCTTC.

This CDR3 reads CASSQGQGLVYTF. CDR3 coding DNA: TGTGCCAGCAGCCAAGGACAGGGGCTGGTCTACACCTTC. The chain carries TRBV5-5 and TRBJ1-2, with 9 bases lining up with TRBD1. CDR3 length: 13 residues. Germline values: CDR1 SGHKS, CDR2 YYEKEE (reference sequence). J gave up 10 bases and V 4 bases, and 8 bases lay outside the gene matches.

This clonotype was picked up one time. J is TRBJ2-2 and V is TRBV12-3 or TRBV12-4; D not resolved. The V and J ends lost 4 bases and 0 bases respectively, with 12 bases between them. The CDR3 runs 16 residues. The CDR3 DNA follows: TGTGCCAGCAGTTCCTCCCGGGCCCCGAACACCGGGGAGCTGTTTTTT. It is translated as CASSSSRAPNTGELFF.

This chain joins TRBV6-2 or TRBV6-3 and TRBJ1-1, with no clear D. Germline assignment: CDR1 MNHEY and CDR2 SVGEGT. V was pared by 4 bases and J by 4 bases, with 13 bases between. The CDR3 is made up of 14 amino acids. The CDR3 DNA reads TGTGCCAGCAGTTGGACCCTGAGCGGCACTGAAGCTTTCTTT. Translation: CASSWTLSGTEAFF.

This sequence joins TRBV12-3 or TRBV12-4 and TRBJ2-3, with D possibly matching TRBD1 (6 bases). The length of the CDR3 is 14 residues. V lost 4 bases and J lost 2, with 10 bases in between. The CDR3 reads CASSSTGPTDTQYF. The CDR3 DNA sequence: TGTGCCAGCAGTTCGACAGGCCCCACAGATACGCAGTATTTT.

The chain carries TRBV5-6 and TRBJ2-5; D is unclear. The germline V gene has CDR1 SGHDT and CDR2 YYEEEE. The V and J ends lost 3 bases and 0 bases respectively, with 6 bases between them. The CDR3 has 13 amino acids. The CDR3 protein is CASSWMYQETQYF. The CDR3 bases are TGTGCCAGCAGCTGGATGTACCAAGAGACCCAGTACTTC.

This clonotype was detected only once. The chain uses TRBV2 and TRBJ2-6; 9 positions match TRBD2. CDR1 and CDR2 (germline): SNHLY, FYNNEI. With 10 bases clipped from V and 0 bases from J, the junction kept 7 bases outside the gene matches. The CDR3 length is 16 residues. CDR3: CAIQTSGRSGANVLTF. The DNA for the CDR3 is TGTGCCATCCAGACTAGCGGTCGCTCTGGGGCCAACGTCCTGACTTTC.

The rearrangement joins TRBV24-1 to TRBJ2-2; TRBD1 agrees at 8 bases. Germline V lookup: CDR1 KGHDR, CDR2 SFDVKD. Trimming took 10 bases from V and 0 from J; bases not matched to a gene: 21. This CDR3 has 20 residues. CDR3 region: CATPDRVSLHPKSNTGELFF. In nucleotides, the CDR3 is TGTGCCACACCGGACAGGGTAAGTCTCCATCCCAAATCGAACACCGGGGAGCTGTTTTTT.

Only one count was recorded for this clonotype. The gene calls are TRBV12-5 and TRBJ2-1; D call uncertain. The CDR3 length is 15 residues. Germline V gene sequence: CDR1 LGHNT, CDR2 FRNRAP. The ends were cut back, 1 base at V and 2 bases at J, with 9 bases in the middle. CDR3 DNA: TGTGCTAGTGGTTTGGGGGAAGCCGCCTACAATGAGCAGTTCTTC. The encoded protein is CASGLGEAAYNEQFF.

This clonotype appeared a single time. The chain uses TRBV5-5 and TRBJ2-7; possibly TRBD1 or TRBD2 for D (5 bases each). The CDR3 contains 14 residues. The V end was cut by 4 bases, the J end by 2 bases, with 13 bases between. The germline V gene encodes CDR1 SGHKS and CDR2 YYEKEE (reference sequence). As DNA, the CDR3 is TGTGCCAGCAGCCCCGGGACGCTTACCTACGAGCAGTACTTC. Its protein product is CASSPGTLTYEQYF.

V is TRBV6-5 and J is TRBJ1-1; weak D call: TRBD1 (5 bases). This CDR3 contains 15 residues. V lost 2 bases, J lost 0 bases, and 10 bases lay in between. Germline assignment: CDR1 MNHEY and CDR2 SVGAGI. CDR3 residues: CASSYDGAVNTEAFF. CDR3 sequence (DNA): TGTGCCAGCAGTTACGACGGGGCAGTGAACACTGAAGCTTTCTTT.

The chain joins TRBV5-4 to TRBJ2-3; D unresolved. The CDR3 spans 16 residues. Germline V lookup: CDR1 SGHNT, CDR2 YYREEE (reference sequence). V was trimmed by 5 bases and J by 1 base, leaving 17 bases between them. The CDR3 loop is CASRSDLDLGTDTQYF. In nucleotides, the CDR3 is TGTGCCAGCAGGTCCGACTTAGATTTGGGCACAGATACGCAGTATTTT.

This chain connects TRBV7-9 to TRBJ1-2; D is unclear. Germline V lookup: CDR1 SEHNR, CDR2 FQNEAQ (reference sequence). The ends were cut back, 5 bases at V and 2 bases at J, with 9 bases in the middle. The CDR3 covers 13 residues. CDR3 bases: TGTGCCAGCAGCCCGCCTGAAAACTATGGCTACACCTTC. Its protein is CASSPPENYGYTF.

This chain uses TRBV25-1 with TRBJ1-1; possibly TRBD1 for D (6 bases). V was trimmed by 2 bases and J by 3 bases, leaving 10 bases between them. Looked up from germline, CDR1 is MGHDK and CDR2 is SYGVNS. CDR3 size: 14 residues. The CDR3 DNA sequence: TGTGCCAGCAGTGAACACAGGGAGGACACTGAAGCTTTCTTT. Its translation is CASSEHREDTEAFF.

The V gene is TRBV27, the J gene TRBJ1-1; D call uncertain. Germline CDR1 MNHEY, CDR2 SMNVEV (reference sequence). The CDR3 covers 12 residues. The germline V and J ends were trimmed by 3 bases and 6 bases, with 8 bases remaining between them. CDR3 in amino acids: CASSLPGPEAFF. CDR3 in DNA: TGTGCCAGCAGTTTGCCCGGGCCTGAAGCTTTCTTT.

This sequence joins TRBV28 and TRBJ2-1; D gene ambiguous. This CDR3 spans 14 amino acids. The V end lost 5 bases, the J end lost 3 bases, and 11 bases lay between the germline ends. Looked up from germline, CDR1 is MDHEN and CDR2 is SYDVKM. The CDR3 coding sequence is TGTGCCAGCAGTACCGGTAGGAACTACAATGAGCAGTTCTTC. This sequence encodes CASSTGRNYNEQFF.